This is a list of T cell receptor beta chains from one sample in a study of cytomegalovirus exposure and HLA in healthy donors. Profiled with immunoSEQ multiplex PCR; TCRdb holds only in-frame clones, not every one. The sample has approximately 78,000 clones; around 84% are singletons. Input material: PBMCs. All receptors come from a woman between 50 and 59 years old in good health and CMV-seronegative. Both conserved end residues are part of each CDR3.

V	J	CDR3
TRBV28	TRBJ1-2	CASSLLRYGYTF
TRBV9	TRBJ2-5	CASSAQTGREETQYF
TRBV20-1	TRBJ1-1	CSAQGNTEAFF
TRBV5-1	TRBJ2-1	CASSLASSNSYNEQFF
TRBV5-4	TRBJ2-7	CASSLLGEVGEQYF
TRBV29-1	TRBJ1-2	CSVFRGAYGYTF
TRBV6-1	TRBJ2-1	CASSEATGGSYNEQFF
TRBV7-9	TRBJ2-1	CASSFAHLANNEQFF
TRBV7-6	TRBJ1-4	CASSLAGTSEKLFF
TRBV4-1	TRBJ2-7	CASSMELSTYEQYF
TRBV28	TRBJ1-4	CASNRPTNEKLFF
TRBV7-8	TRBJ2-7	CASSLGDYEQYF
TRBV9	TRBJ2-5	CASSPTGHQETQYF
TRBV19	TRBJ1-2	CASRQGVYGYTF
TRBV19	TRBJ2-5	CASSIVGIRETQYF
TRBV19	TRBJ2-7	CASSGTGDYEQYF
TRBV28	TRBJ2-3	CASSFSRTSGVADTQYF
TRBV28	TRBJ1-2	CASSPLGGQGFGYTF
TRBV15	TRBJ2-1	CATSRGLAGVGNEQFF
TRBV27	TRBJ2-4	CASSLFRGQGASNIQYF
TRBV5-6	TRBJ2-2	CASSSEGQGRDTGELFF
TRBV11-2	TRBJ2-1	CASSSSRVAGVYNEQFF
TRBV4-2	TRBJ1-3	CASSQESWTGGIYF